This T cell receptor (beta chain) was profiled in a study of T-cell memory formation after mild COVID-19. In this sample, this clonotype turned up a few times. Its target is unknown. Study-wide results and limits: Contracting clones localized mainly to CM and EM when CD4+ and mainly to EMRA when CD8+.

The junction had 4 bases not matched to a gene; V was cut back by 6 bases and J by 6 bases. The CDR3 is 12 amino acids. The germline V gene has CDR1 ENHRY and CDR2 SYGVKD. TCRdb itself ran the 5' RACE reads through MiXCR, one entry per CDR3 protein. The sample consists of approximately 190,000 distinct CDR3 sequences, 18% of them appearing once. The J gene is TRBJ2-7, the V gene TRBV10-3; 8 nucleotides line up with TRBD1. The receptor was isolated from an adult woman who had mild COVID-19 (a few samples of this study predate the infection). Cell type and time point are not known. Sequenced: PBMCs or a T cell subset sorted from them (not recorded which). This CDR3 is CAIRDTGGEQYF. For the CDR3, the DNA is TGTGCCATCAGGGACACAGGGGGCGAGCAGTACTTC.